Listed below are T cell receptor beta chains from one sample, sequenced in a study of beta chain features in type 1 diabetes. TCRdb's copy holds only in-frame clones and misses some; the assay was immunoSEQ multiplex PCR. This table holds about 350,000 clones, about 19% found once. The source material was naive CD4+ T cells from blood. Every receptor here comes from a woman between 18 and 30 years old in good health. Both conserved end residues are part of each CDR3. The order of the fields is clone size, J gene, V gene, D gene, CDR3 DNA, CDR3 protein. The D gene is left open where the match is weak. Part of the rows lack a size; the others show once, few, many or a class for expanded clones.

>-|TRBJ1-2|TRBV9|-
TGTGCCAGCAGCGTGCTTGACAGTTATGGCTACACCTTC
CASSVLDSYGYTF
>few|TRBJ2-4|TRBV4-1|TRBD2
TGCGCCAGCAGTCCCGGCGGACTAGCGGGGCGGACTCTAGCCAAAAACATTCAGTACTTC
CASSPGGLAGRTLAKNIQYF
>-|TRBJ2-5|TRBV4-1|-
TGCGCCAGCACTCGGACCCGGGGAGTCGGGGAGACCCAGTACTTC
CASTRTRGVGETQYF
>-|TRBJ2-1|TRBV30|-
TGTGCCTGGAGTCCCCCTATAGCGGCCTACAATGAGCAGTTCTTC
CAWSPPIAAYNEQFF
>-|TRBJ2-7|TRBV28|-
TGTGCCAGCAGTTTAACGTTAGCCTACGAGCAGTACTTC
CASSLTLAYEQYF
>-|TRBJ2-1|TRBV5-1|TRBD2
TGCGCCAGCAGCCCGAATCTAGCGGGAGCTGCCAATGAGCAGTTCTTC
CASSPNLAGAANEQFF
>-|TRBJ2-5|TRBV2|-
TGTGCCAGCAGTGAGTTCGCGGGAGAGACCCAGTACTTC
CASSEFAGETQYF
>-|TRBJ1-3|TRBV2|TRBD1
TGTGCCAGCGGTGGGACAGGGACCCACGGGGGAAACACCATATATTTT
CASGGTGTHGGNTIYF
>-|TRBJ2-7|TRBV14|-
TGTGCCAGCAGCCAAGATCTTGGCCAGCTAGGGGGAAACGAGCAGTACTTC
CASSQDLGQLGGNEQYF
>-|TRBJ2-7|TRBV6-1|-
TGTGCCAGCAGTGAAGCGTTACGGGTCTACGAGCAGTACTTC
CASSEALRVYEQYF
>few|TRBJ1-2|TRBV7-9|TRBD1
TGTGCCAGCAGTCTAGACAGGGAGTTCAACTATGGCTACACCTTC
CASSLDREFNYGYTF
>-|TRBJ1-2|TRBV19|-
TGTGCCAGTAGCATGCAGGCCTCTAACTATGGCTACACCTTC
CASSMQASNYGYTF
>few|TRBJ2-5|TRBV7-9|-
TGTGCCAGCATTTCGGCCCGGGCCCAGTACTTC
CASISARAQYF
>-|TRBJ1-2|TRBV6-5|-
TGTGCCAGCAGTCGACCCGGGAATAACTATGGCTACACCTTC
CASSRPGNNYGYTF
>-|TRBJ1-2|TRBV15|-
TGTGCCACCAGCAGAGATCAGGGGCGCAGCTATGGCTACACCTTC
CATSRDQGRSYGYTF
>-|TRBJ2-3|TRBV23-1|-
TGCGCCAGCAGTCAATCCGGAGTGAACACAGATACGCAGTATTTT
CASSQSGVNTDTQYF
>few|TRBJ2-7|TRBV5-1|-
TGCGCCAGCAGCTTGGGAGGCCGGGAGCAGTACTTC
CASSLGGREQYF
>few|TRBJ2-3|TRBV15|TRBD2
TGTGCCACCCGAAACCGGAGGACTAGCGGGATCTCCCCTCCGCAGTATTTT
CATRNRRTSGISPPQYF
>-|TRBJ2-5|TRBV7-3|TRBD2
TGTGCCAGCAGCGCACAATCCGGGAGGGAGACCCAGTACTTC
CASSAQSGRETQYF
>-|TRBJ1-1|TRBV7-9|-
TGTGCCAGCAGCTTAGGCGGAAGGACTGAAGCTTTCTTT
CASSLGGRTEAFF
>few|TRBJ1-4|TRBV7-9|-
TGTGCCAGCAGCTCTCCTGGGGGCATGAGCGAAAAACTGTTTTTT
CASSSPGGMSEKLFF
>few|TRBJ2-7|TRBV9|TRBD1
TGTGCCAGCAGCGCGGGGACAGGTGTAACCTACGAGCAGTACTTC
CASSAGTGVTYEQYF
>few|TRBJ2-5|TRBV15|-
TGTGCCACCAGCAGAGACAGACAAGAGACCCAGTACTTC
CATSRDRQETQYF
>-|TRBJ1-1|TRBV30|-
TGTGCCTGGAGTGTACCCTGGACAGATAACACTGAAGCTTTCTTT
CAWSVPWTDNTEAFF
>-|TRBJ2-7|TRBV5-4|-
TGTGCCAGCAGCTCCCCTTTTGAGGAGCAGTACTTC
CASSSPFEEQYF
>-|TRBJ2-7|TRBV4-1|-
TGCGCCAGCAGCCATATACGCGGCGGGGTCCCCTACGAGCAGTACTTC
CASSHIRGGVPYEQYF
>few|TRBJ1-2|TRBV7-2|-
TGTGCCAGCAGCTTTACAAACTATGGCTACACCTTC
CASSFTNYGYTF
>-|TRBJ1-1|TRBV9|TRBD1
TGTGCCAGCAGCACGACAGGGTTGACTGAAGCTTTCTTT
CASSTTGLTEAFF